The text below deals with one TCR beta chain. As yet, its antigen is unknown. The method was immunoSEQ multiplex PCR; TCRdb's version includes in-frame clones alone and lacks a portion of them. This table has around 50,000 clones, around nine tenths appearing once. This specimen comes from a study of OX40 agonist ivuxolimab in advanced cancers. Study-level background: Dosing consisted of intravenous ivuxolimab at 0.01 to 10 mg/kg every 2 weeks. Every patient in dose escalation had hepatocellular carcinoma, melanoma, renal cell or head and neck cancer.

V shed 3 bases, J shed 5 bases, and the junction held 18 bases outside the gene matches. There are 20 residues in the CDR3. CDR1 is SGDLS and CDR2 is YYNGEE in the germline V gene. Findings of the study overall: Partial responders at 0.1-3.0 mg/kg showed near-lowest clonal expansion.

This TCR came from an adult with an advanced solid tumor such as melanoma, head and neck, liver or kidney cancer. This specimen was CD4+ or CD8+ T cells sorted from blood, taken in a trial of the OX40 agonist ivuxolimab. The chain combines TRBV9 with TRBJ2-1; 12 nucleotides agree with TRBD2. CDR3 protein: CASSAHMGLAGATSDNEQFF. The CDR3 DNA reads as TGTGCCAGCAGCGCACATATGGGACTAGCGGGCGCCACTAGCGACAATGAGCAGTTCTTC.